This passage covers 9 T cell receptor beta chains from one sample sequenced in a study of prognosis after radiotherapy for stage I lung cancer. CDR3 of TCR beta was amplified from genomic DNA via a two-round multiplex PCR. Round one of PCR was performed, and it used primers specific to each TRBV and TRBJ gene. TCRdb re-analysed the multiplex PCR reads in MiXCR, keeping a single row per CDR3 protein. Of 20,000 to 25,000 distinct CDR3 sequences listed, roughly 43% are singletons. The source material was PBMCs, sampled before or after stereotactic body radiation therapy (not recorded which). Receptors originate from a donor at least 50 years old with non-small cell lung cancer.

Note on this clonotype: This sequence may be a read error, since a much larger clone differs from it by one base. V and J are TRBV6-1 and TRBJ2-3; D not resolved. The CDR3 runs to 14 residues. The ends were cut back, 5 bases at V and 5 bases at J, with 14 bases in the middle. In germline, CDR1 is MNHNS, CDR2 SASEGT. As DNA, the CDR3 is TGTGCCAGCAGTCCCCAGACACCAAGAGATACGCAGTATTTT. Its translation is CASSPQTPRDTQYF.

This clonotype is labeled as medium-sized. DNA of the CDR3: TGCGCCAGCAGCCCCGGACAGGGGGCGCGCGAGCAGTACTTC. Its protein is CASSPGQGAREQYF. This sequence joins TRBV5-1 and TRBJ2-7; 11 bases align to TRBD1. This CDR3 contains 14 residues. Losses at the gene ends were 4 bases for V and 6 bases for J; bases not matched to a gene: 6. Germline V CDR1 and CDR2: SGHRS, YFSETQ. Drawing the rest from reference TRBV5-1 and TRBJ2-7, the complete variable domain is KAGVTQTPRYLIKTRGQQVTLSCSPISGHRSVSWYQQTPGQGLQFLFEYFSETQRNKGNFPGRFSGRQFSNSRSEMNVSTLELGDSALYLCASSPGQGAREQYFGPGTRLTVT.

The rearrangement joins TRBV11-3 to TRBJ2-3; 14 nucleotides align to TRBD2. The ends lost 3 bases at V and 2 bases at J; junction bases unmatched: 1. Germline V gene data show CDR1 as SGHNT and CDR2 as YENEEA. The CDR3 sequence is 16 residues long. The CDR3 DNA reads as TGTGCCAGCAGCTTGACTAGCGGGAGGGCCACAGATACGCAGTATTTT. It encodes CASSLTSGRATDTQYF.

This clonotype was observed a handful of times. A much more abundant neighbour one base away suggests this may be a read error. V usage is TRBV6-2 or TRBV6-3 and J usage is TRBJ2-4, with D uncertain. The germline V gene encodes CDR1 MNHEY and CDR2 SVGEGT. V was trimmed by 6 bases and J by 2 bases, leaving 11 bases between them. The CDR3 runs to 14 residues. The CDR3 loop is CASRNESTKNIQYF. CDR3 coding DNA: TGTGCCAGCAGGAACGAGTCGACCAAAAACATTCAGTACTTC.

This clonotype was observed many times. A single base is all that separates this from a far larger clone, so a read error is likely. The V gene is TRBV6-1, the J gene TRBJ2-7; D remains unclear. The CDR3 is 14 amino acids. CDR1 MNHNS and CDR2 SASEGT come from the germline V gene. V lost 5 bases and J lost 4, with 15 bases in between. CDR3 amino acids: CASSHGQNIYEQYF. Here the CDR3 DNA reads TGTGCCAGCAGTCACGGGCAGAATATATACGAGCAGTACTTC.

This clonotype was picked up many times. The rearrangement links TRBV27 to TRBJ2-6, with TRBD1 identical over 8 bases. CDR1 is MNHEY and CDR2 is SMNVEV in the germline V gene (reference sequence). V lost 5 bases and J lost 2; bases outside the gene matches: 2. The CDR3 length is 15 residues. Here the CDR3 reads CASSKQGAGANVLTF. CDR3 coding DNA: TGTGCCAGCAGTAAACAGGGGGCTGGGGCCAACGTCCTGACTTTC. Using reference TRBV27 and TRBJ2-6 for the parts outside the CDR3, the full variable domain is EAQVTQNPRYLITVTGKKLTVTCSQNMNHEYMSWYRQDPGLGLRQIYYSMNVEVTDKGDVPEGYKVSRKEKRNFPLILESPSPNQTSLYFCASSKQGAGANVLTFGAGSRLTVL.

A note on this clonotype: A much larger clone is a single base away; this may be a read error. The chain employs TRBV5-6 and TRBJ1-2; D unresolved. V shed 4 bases and J shed 3 bases, with 13 bases lying between them. The germline V gene has CDR1 SGHDT and CDR2 YYEEEE. CDR3 length: 14 residues. The CDR3 spells CASSRGGWYYGYTF. Here the CDR3 DNA reads TGTGCCAGCAGCCGGGGAGGGTGGTACTATGGCTACACCTTC.

The chain employs TRBV28 and TRBJ2-1; the D gene is possibly TRBD1 (6 bases). The V gene lost 8 bases and the J gene lost 6 bases, with 17 bases spanning the gap. The CDR3 loop spans 14 amino acids. CDR1 is MDHEN and CDR2 is SYDVKM in the germline V gene. The CDR3 here is CASVQGRRCNEQFF. The CDR3 DNA sequence: TGTGCCAGCGTCCAGGGGCGGCGCTGCAATGAGCAGTTCTTC.

This chain uses TRBV20-1 with TRBJ1-1, with TRBD1 matching over 8 bases. Germline trimming cut 4 bases from V and 4 bases from J; bases unmatched to any gene: 11. There are 15 residues in the CDR3. Germline CDR1 is DFQATT and CDR2 is SNEGSKA (reference sequence). The CDR3 DNA sequence: TGCAGTGCTATACAGACAGGGGCTAGGGGCACTGAAGCTTTCTTT. Encoded protein: CSAIQTGARGTEAFF.